Listed here are 5 T cell receptor beta chains from one sample, sequenced in a study of CD8 T cells in Susac syndrome. Random hexamers were used to reverse transcribe an amount of about 0.45 to 1 ug RNA. From the immunoSEQ multiplex PCR reads, TCRdb called clonotypes with MiXCR, one entry per CDR3 protein. The sample records 150,000 to 200,000 distinct CDR3 sequences, approximately 96% being singletons. Sequencing used CD8+ T cells from PBMCs. These receptors originate from a human donor with multiple sclerosis.

The chain employs TRBV14 and TRBJ2-7, with D perhaps matching TRBD1 or TRBD2 (5 bases each). Trimming left V 4 bases short and J 9 bases short, with 25 bases between. Germline V gene data show CDR1 as SGHDN and CDR2 as FVKESK. The CDR3 is made up of 16 amino acids. CDR3 region: CASSPLQGRVLWWQYF. DNA of the CDR3: TGTGCCAGCAGCCCCCTTCAGGGACGGGTGTTATGGTGGCAGTACTTC.

In this sample, this clonotype turned up once. The CDR3 DNA is TGTGCCAGCAGCCCAGTAGGGGGGTGGCCCTACGAGCAGTACTTC. Translating it yields CASSPVGGWPYEQYF. The chain carries TRBV16 and TRBJ2-7, with D perhaps assigned TRBD1 or TRBD2 (6 bases each). Trimming cost V 4 bases and J 2 bases, with 15 bases left between them. In germline, CDR1 is KGHSY, CDR2 FQNENV. This CDR3 spans 15 amino acids.

The chain recombines TRBV11-2 with TRBJ2-7; D possibly corresponds to TRBD1 (6 bases). Germline CDR1 reads SGHAT; CDR2 reads FQNNGV. Trimming cost V 3 bases and J 3 bases, with 24 bases left between them. The length of the CDR3 is 18 residues. The CDR3: CASSFPRRRTEEVYEQYF. CDR3 sequence (DNA): TGTGCCAGCAGCTTCCCGCGTCGCAGGACAGAAGAAGTCTACGAGCAGTACTTC.

This chain uses TRBV28 with TRBJ2-7; 11 nucleotides agree with TRBD2. This CDR3 has 14 residues. J was trimmed by 4 bases and V by 6 bases; bases with no gene match: 5. The germline gives CDR1 MDHEN, CDR2 SYDVKM. DNA of the CDR3: TGTGCCAGCAGCCCGGGACTAGCGGATTACGAGCAGTACTTC. This gives the protein CASSPGLADYEQYF.

The V and J genes are TRBV27 and TRBJ2-1, with D unclear. Trimming pared 5 bases from V and 3 bases from J, leaving 14 bases between. Germline V gene data show CDR1 as MNHEY and CDR2 as SMNVEV (reference sequence). This CDR3 comprises 15 residues. The CDR3 coding sequence is TGTGCCAGCAGTCCCGGTTTAGGAATCTACAATGAGCAGTTCTTC. Protein: CASSPGLGIYNEQFF.